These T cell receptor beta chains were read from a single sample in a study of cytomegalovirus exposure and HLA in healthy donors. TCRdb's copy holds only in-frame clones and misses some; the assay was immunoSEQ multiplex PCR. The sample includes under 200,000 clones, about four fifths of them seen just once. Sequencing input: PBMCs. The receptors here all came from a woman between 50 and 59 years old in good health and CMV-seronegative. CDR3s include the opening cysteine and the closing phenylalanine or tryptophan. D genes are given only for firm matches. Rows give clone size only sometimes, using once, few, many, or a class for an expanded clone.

cdr3_aa: CASRGTHLYNQPQHF
cdr3_nt: TGTGCCAGCAGAGGGACACACTTATATAATCAGCCCCAGCATTTT
d_call: -
clone_size: -
v_call: TRBV6-6
j_call: TRBJ1-5

cdr3_aa: CASSSRDKRNTIYF
cdr3_nt: TGTGCCAGCAGCTCCCGGGACAAACGAAACACCATATATTTT
d_call: -
clone_size: -
v_call: TRBV7-2
j_call: TRBJ1-3

cdr3_aa: CASRTGGEQYF
cdr3_nt: TGTGCCAGCAGGACAGGGGGTGAGCAGTACTTC
d_call: TRBD1
clone_size: -
v_call: TRBV10-3
j_call: TRBJ2-7

cdr3_aa: CASSLAGGASYEQYF
cdr3_nt: TGTGCCAGCAGCTTAGCGGGTGGGGCCTCCTACGAGCAGTACTTC
d_call: -
clone_size: -
v_call: TRBV7-2
j_call: TRBJ2-7

cdr3_aa: CASSLGSGRAMGSEQFF
cdr3_nt: TGTGCCAGCAGTTTAGGAAGCGGGAGGGCTATGGGGAGTGAGCAGTTCTTC
d_call: TRBD2
clone_size: once
v_call: TRBV27
j_call: TRBJ2-1

cdr3_aa: CASSLHGGGVKETQYF
cdr3_nt: TGTGCCAGCAGCCTCCACGGCGGGGGGGTTAAAGAGACCCAGTACTTC
d_call: TRBD2
clone_size: -
v_call: TRBV9
j_call: TRBJ2-5

cdr3_aa: CASSLRLATDTQYF
cdr3_nt: TGTGCCAGCAGCTTACGACTAGCCACAGATACGCAGTATTTT
d_call: TRBD2
clone_size: -
v_call: TRBV11-2
j_call: TRBJ2-3

cdr3_aa: CASRLQGTYSNQPQHF
cdr3_nt: TGTGCCAGCAGGCTACAGGGGACGTATAGCAATCAGCCCCAGCATTTT
d_call: TRBD1
clone_size: -
v_call: TRBV2
j_call: TRBJ1-5

cdr3_aa: CASSGGTDTEAFF
cdr3_nt: TGTGCCAGCAGTGGGGGGACAGACACTGAAGCTTTCTTT
d_call: TRBD1
clone_size: few
v_call: TRBV6-5
j_call: TRBJ1-1

cdr3_aa: CASSARTGGIATQYF
cdr3_nt: TGTGCCAGCAGCGCCCGAACGGGAGGAATTGCGACCCAGTACTTC
d_call: TRBD2
clone_size: -
v_call: TRBV9
j_call: TRBJ2-5

cdr3_aa: CASNYDRGDTEAFF
cdr3_nt: TGTGCCAGCAACTACGACAGGGGAGACACTGAAGCTTTCTTT
d_call: TRBD1
clone_size: -
v_call: TRBV6-1
j_call: TRBJ1-1

cdr3_aa: CASSLGGYAYEQYF
cdr3_nt: TGTGCCAGCAGTTTGGGAGGGTATGCCTACGAGCAGTACTTC
d_call: TRBD2
clone_size: once
v_call: TRBV28
j_call: TRBJ2-7

cdr3_aa: CASSLGDWSGYEQYF
cdr3_nt: TGTGCCAGCAGCTTAGGGGACTGGTCGGGGTACGAGCAGTACTTC
d_call: -
clone_size: -
v_call: TRBV11-2
j_call: TRBJ2-7

cdr3_aa: CASITWDRGNEKLFF
cdr3_nt: TGTGCCAGCATAACTTGGGACAGGGGGAATGAAAAACTGTTTTTT
d_call: TRBD1
clone_size: -
v_call: TRBV7-9
j_call: TRBJ1-4

cdr3_aa: CASSVRGVGTSGSVNTGELFF
cdr3_nt: TGTGCCAGCAGCGTGAGGGGGGTTGGGACTAGCGGGAGTGTGAACACCGGGGAGCTGTTTTTT
d_call: TRBD2
clone_size: -
v_call: TRBV9
j_call: TRBJ2-2

cdr3_aa: CASSLRVSGTDTQYF
cdr3_nt: TGTGCCAGCAGCTTAAGGGTCAGCGGCACAGATACGCAGTATTTT
d_call: -
clone_size: -
v_call: TRBV7-3
j_call: TRBJ2-3

cdr3_aa: CASSPGQGAVGYTF
cdr3_nt: TGTGCCAGCAGTCCAGGACAGGGGGCGGTGGGCTACACCTTC
d_call: TRBD1
clone_size: -
v_call: TRBV6-5
j_call: TRBJ1-2

cdr3_aa: CASSREKTQYF
cdr3_nt: TGTGCCAGCAGTCGAGAGAAGACCCAGTACTTC
d_call: -
clone_size: -
v_call: TRBV6-6
j_call: TRBJ2-5

cdr3_aa: CASSLAGGQETQYF
cdr3_nt: TGTGCCAGCAGTTTAGCCGGGGGGCAAGAGACCCAGTACTTC
d_call: TRBD2
clone_size: -
v_call: TRBV28
j_call: TRBJ2-5

cdr3_aa: CASSIGALPMNYGYTF
cdr3_nt: TGTGCCAGTAGTATTGGTGCCTTACCTATGAACTATGGCTACACCTTC
d_call: -
clone_size: -
v_call: TRBV19
j_call: TRBJ1-2

cdr3_aa: CASRAGLNTEAFF
cdr3_nt: TGTGCCAGCAGGGCAGGGTTGAACACTGAAGCTTTCTTT
d_call: -
clone_size: -
v_call: TRBV6-1
j_call: TRBJ1-1

cdr3_aa: CASSLQGLTDSPLHF
cdr3_nt: TGTGCCAGCAGCTTACAGGGCCTGACGGATTCACCCCTCCACTTT
d_call: -
clone_size: -
v_call: TRBV7-9
j_call: TRBJ1-6

cdr3_aa: CASRTGSNTGELFF
cdr3_nt: TGTGCCAGCAGGACAGGCTCGAACACCGGGGAGCTGTTTTTT
d_call: -
clone_size: -
v_call: TRBV27
j_call: TRBJ2-2

cdr3_aa: CASLHREPDTQYF
cdr3_nt: TGTGCCAGCCTTCACAGGGAGCCAGATACGCAGTATTTT
d_call: -
clone_size: -
v_call: TRBV7-8
j_call: TRBJ2-3

cdr3_aa: CASSRTRGGVSEQYF
cdr3_nt: TGCGCCAGCAGCCGGACTAGAGGCGGCGTCAGCGAGCAGTACTTC
d_call: TRBD2
clone_size: -
v_call: TRBV5-1
j_call: TRBJ2-7

cdr3_aa: CSVGAGRVDTQYF
cdr3_nt: TGCAGCGTTGGTGCAGGGAGGGTAGATACGCAGTATTTT
d_call: TRBD2
clone_size: -
v_call: TRBV29-1
j_call: TRBJ2-3

cdr3_aa: CASSLGGLLETQYF
cdr3_nt: TGCGCCAGCAGCTTGGGCGGGCTGCTGGAGACCCAGTACTTC
d_call: -
clone_size: -
v_call: TRBV5-1
j_call: TRBJ2-5

cdr3_aa: CASSIIGGPGQPQHF
cdr3_nt: TGTGCCAGTAGTATAATCGGGGGGCCCGGTCAGCCCCAGCATTTT
d_call: -
clone_size: few
v_call: TRBV19
j_call: TRBJ1-5

cdr3_aa: CASSQGYNEQFF
cdr3_nt: TGCGCCAGCAGTCAGGGTTACAATGAGCAGTTCTTC
d_call: -
clone_size: -
v_call: TRBV10-2
j_call: TRBJ2-1

cdr3_aa: CASSFFGQPQHF
cdr3_nt: TGTGCCAGTAGCTTCTTCGGTCAGCCCCAGCATTTT
d_call: -
clone_size: few
v_call: TRBV19
j_call: TRBJ1-5

cdr3_aa: CASSPRRDGELFF
cdr3_nt: TGTGCCAGCTCACCACGGAGGGACGGGGAGCTGTTTTTT
d_call: -
clone_size: -
v_call: TRBV18
j_call: TRBJ2-2

cdr3_aa: CASTLARGQYEQYF
cdr3_nt: TGTGCCAGCACCCTAGCCAGGGGGCAGTACGAGCAGTACTTC
d_call: TRBD1
clone_size: -
v_call: TRBV28
j_call: TRBJ2-7

cdr3_aa: CASSTPPGRVNTEAFF
cdr3_nt: TGTGCCAGCAGTACACCCCCCGGGCGGGTGAACACTGAAGCTTTCTTT
d_call: -
clone_size: -
v_call: TRBV6-6
j_call: TRBJ1-1

cdr3_aa: CASSVGARLNEQFF
cdr3_nt: TGTGCCAGCAGCGTAGGGGCTCGCCTCAATGAGCAGTTCTTC
d_call: -
clone_size: -
v_call: TRBV9
j_call: TRBJ2-1

cdr3_aa: CASSSPSIGQGFYNEQFF
cdr3_nt: TGTGCCAGCAGTTCCCCTTCTATAGGACAGGGCTTCTACAATGAGCAGTTCTTC
d_call: TRBD1
clone_size: -
v_call: TRBV28
j_call: TRBJ2-1

cdr3_aa: CASGGLAGGVTGELFF
cdr3_nt: TGCGCCAGCGGGGGACTAGCGGGAGGAGTAACCGGGGAGCTGTTTTTT
d_call: TRBD2
clone_size: -
v_call: TRBV5-1
j_call: TRBJ2-2

cdr3_aa: CASSQVSGARGNGYTF
cdr3_nt: TGCGCCAGCAGCCAAGTATCAGGGGCAAGGGGGAATGGCTACACCTTC
d_call: -
clone_size: -
v_call: TRBV4-3
j_call: TRBJ1-2

cdr3_aa: CASSGGTGATPVYGYTF
cdr3_nt: TGTGCCAGCAGCGGAGGGACAGGCGCCACCCCTGTCTATGGCTACACCTTC
d_call: TRBD1
clone_size: -
v_call: TRBV9
j_call: TRBJ1-2

cdr3_aa: CASSLAGGQANYGYTF
cdr3_nt: TGTGCCAGCAGCTTAGCTGGCGGCCAAGCTAACTATGGCTACACCTTC
d_call: -
clone_size: -
v_call: TRBV7-2
j_call: TRBJ1-2

cdr3_aa: CASSLNNRDYF
cdr3_nt: TGTGCCAGCAGCCTAAATAACAGGGATTACTTC
d_call: -
clone_size: -
v_call: TRBV5-6
j_call: TRBJ1-2

cdr3_aa: CASSSLGEGSEQYF
cdr3_nt: TGTGCCAGCAGTTCGCTCGGCGAGGGCTCCGAGCAGTACTTC
d_call: -
clone_size: -
v_call: TRBV28
j_call: TRBJ2-7

cdr3_aa: CASSVQGNQPQHF
cdr3_nt: TGTGCCAGTAGTGTACAGGGGAATCAGCCCCAGCATTTT
d_call: TRBD1
clone_size: -
v_call: TRBV19
j_call: TRBJ1-5

cdr3_aa: CASSRGDRELFF
cdr3_nt: TGCGCCAGCAGCCGGGGGGATCGGGAGCTGTTTTTT
d_call: -
clone_size: few
v_call: TRBV4-1
j_call: TRBJ2-2

cdr3_aa: CASSENSGGAYYEQYF
cdr3_nt: TGTGCCAGCAGTGAAAATAGCGGGGGGGCGTACTACGAGCAGTACTTC
d_call: TRBD2
clone_size: few
v_call: TRBV2
j_call: TRBJ2-7